This T cell receptor (beta chain) was identified in a study of cytomegalovirus exposure and HLA in healthy donors. About the study: Caucasian-associated ancestry cluster membership applied to just over 80% of 398 genotyped donors.

PCR was performed using 60 Vbeta and 13 Jbeta primers. Method: immunoSEQ multiplex PCR; TCRdb's copy keeps in-frame clones and lacks some. The table for this sample gives 150,000 to 200,000 clones. The germline gives CDR1 SGHTA, CDR2 FQGTGA. This CDR3 has 15 amino acids. V lost 4 bases, J lost 4 bases, and 2 bases stayed unmatched. Study-wide results and limits: A later analysis linked a missense DCLRE1C variant to TCR beta V- and J-gene trimming. A previous analysis found most TCR beta V segments productive roughly 87% or roughly 30% of the time.

For this clone: The antigen remains unidentified.

The V gene is TRBV7-3, the J gene TRBJ2-1, with TRBD1 identical over 12 bases. The sequence was collected from a man aged 25-40 years in good health and CMV-seronegative. The specimen sequenced was PBMCs. CDR3 DNA sequence: TGTGCCAGCAGCTCGGGACAGGGGGCTTACAATGAGCAGTTCTTC. Its translation is CASSSGQGAYNEQFF.